This T cell receptor (beta chain) was profiled in a study of response to subunit inactivated influenza vaccine. General observations from the study: The authors proposed limited new T cell recruitment per seasonal influenza vaccination.

TCRdb processed the RT-PCR reads anew with MiXCR; each CDR3 protein has one entry. The table records about half a million distinct CDR3 sequences, less than 8% of them present only once. The V gene lost 5 bases and the J gene lost 2 bases, with 18 bases spanning the gap. This CDR3 region has 16 residues. CDR1 and CDR2 from the germline V gene are SGHAT and FQNNGV. This clonotype was detected only a few times. No antigen is known for it. The chain links TRBV11-2 to TRBJ2-5, with D possibly TRBD2 on 5 matching bases. The specimen comprised PBMCs from blood, sampled less than 30 months after vaccination. This clonotype was obtained from a man aged 50 to 69 who received an inactivated influenza vaccine. The CDR3 nucleotides read TGTGCCAGCAGCCTAAGTTTCCAGCGGACTCAAGAGACCCAGTACTTC. Translated: CASSLSFQRTQETQYF.